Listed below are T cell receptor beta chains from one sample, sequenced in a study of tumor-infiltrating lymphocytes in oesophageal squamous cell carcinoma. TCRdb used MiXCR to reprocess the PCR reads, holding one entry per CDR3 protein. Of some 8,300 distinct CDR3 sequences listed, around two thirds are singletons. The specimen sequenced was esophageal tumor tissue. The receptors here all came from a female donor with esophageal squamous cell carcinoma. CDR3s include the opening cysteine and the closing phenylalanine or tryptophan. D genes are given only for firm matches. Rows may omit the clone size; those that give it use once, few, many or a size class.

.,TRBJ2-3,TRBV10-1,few,CASSESRDTQYF,TGCGCCAGCAGTGAGAGTAGGGATACGCAGTATTTT
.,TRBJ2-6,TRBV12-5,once,CASAPSGANVLTF,TGTGCTAGTGCCCCCTCTGGGGCCAACGTCCTGACTTTC
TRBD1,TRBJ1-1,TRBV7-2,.,CASSANRQGEAFF,TGTGCCAGCAGCGCCAACCGACAGGGGGAAGCTTTCTTT
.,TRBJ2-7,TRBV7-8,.,CANSPTYCYEQYF,TGTGCCAACTCCCCCACCTATTGCTACGAGCAGTACTTC
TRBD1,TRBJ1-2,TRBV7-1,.,CASSDQGARYGYTF,TGTGCCAGCAGCGACCAGGGGGCTCGCTATGGCTACACCTTC
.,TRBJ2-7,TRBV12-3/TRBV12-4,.,CASSLLVLSGEQYF,TGTGCCAGCAGTCTACTAGTCCTTTCGGGGGAGCAGTACTTC
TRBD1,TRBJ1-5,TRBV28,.,CASSRLTGNQPQHF,TGTGCCAGCAGCCGATTGACAGGGAATCAGCCCCAGCATTTT
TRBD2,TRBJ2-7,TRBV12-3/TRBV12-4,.,CASSFMILDRGLADTYEQYF,TGTGCCAGCAGTTTTATGATCCTGGACAGAGGACTAGCGGATACCTACGAGCAGTACTTC
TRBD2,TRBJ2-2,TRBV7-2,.,CASSGRLAGTGELFF,TGTGCCAGCAGCGGCAGACTAGCGGGCACCGGGGAGCTGTTTTTT
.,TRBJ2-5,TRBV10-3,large,CAISARLQETQYF,TGTGCCATCAGTGCAAGGCTACAAGAGACCCAGTACTTC
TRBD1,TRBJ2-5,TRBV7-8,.,CASSLRDREETQYF,TGTGCCAGCAGCTTGCGGGACAGGGAAGAGACCCAGTACTTC
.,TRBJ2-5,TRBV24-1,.,CATSPRGAQETQYF,TGTGCCACCAGTCCACGGGGGGCCCAAGAGACCCAGTACTTC
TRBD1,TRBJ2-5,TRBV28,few,CASSPGGQETQYF,TGTGCCAGCAGTCCAGGGGGACAAGAGACCCAGTACTTC
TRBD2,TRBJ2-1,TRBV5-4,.,CASSPGTSGILGSYNEQFF,TGTGCCAGCAGCCCGGGGACTAGCGGGATTCTTGGCTCCTACAATGAGCAGTTCTTC
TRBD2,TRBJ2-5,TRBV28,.,CASSPPTSGGGTQYF,TGTGCCAGCAGTCCACCGACTAGCGGGGGAGGGACCCAGTACTTC
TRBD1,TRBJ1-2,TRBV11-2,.,CASSSLTGVGYTF,TGTGCCAGCAGCTCCCTGACAGGGGTCGGCTACACCTTC
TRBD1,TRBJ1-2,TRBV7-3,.,CASSLNGQGYGGYTF,TGTGCCAGCAGCTTAAATGGACAGGGGTATGGAGGCTACACCTTC
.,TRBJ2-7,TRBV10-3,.,CAIEGVNSYEQYF,TGTGCCATCGAAGGGGTTAACTCCTACGAGCAGTACTTC
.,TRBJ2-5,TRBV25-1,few,CASSGLPQETQYF,TGTGCCAGCAGTGGGTTACCCCAAGAGACCCAGTACTTC
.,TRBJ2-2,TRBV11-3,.,CASSPHRDTGELFF,TGTGCCAGCAGCCCACATCGGGACACCGGGGAGCTGTTTTTT
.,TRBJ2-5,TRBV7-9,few,CASSLAETQYF,TGTGCCAGCAGCTTAGCGGAGACCCAGTACTTC
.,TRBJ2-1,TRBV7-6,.,CASSLGYGDEQFF,TGTGCTAGCAGCTTAGGATACGGGGACGAGCAGTTCTTC
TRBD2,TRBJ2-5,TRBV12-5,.,CASGFGLAYQETQYF,TGTGCTAGTGGTTTCGGACTAGCGTACCAAGAGACCCAGTACTTC
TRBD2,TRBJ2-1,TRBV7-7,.,CASSLEVGLAYNEQFF,TGTGCTAGCAGCTTAGAAGTGGGACTAGCGTACAATGAGCAGTTCTTC
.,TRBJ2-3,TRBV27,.,CASSLGRNTDTQYF,TGTGCCAGCAGTTTGGGCAGAAACACAGATACGCAGTATTTT
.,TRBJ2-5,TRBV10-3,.,CAISEGQNQETQYF,TGTGCCATCAGTGAAGGGCAGAACCAAGAGACCCAGTACTTC
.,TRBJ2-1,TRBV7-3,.,CANRAANEQFF,TGTGCCAACAGGGCGGCTAATGAGCAGTTCTTC
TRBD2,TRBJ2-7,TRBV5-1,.,CASSLIAGSSYEQYF,TGCGCCAGCAGCTTAATAGCGGGAAGCTCCTACGAGCAGTACTTC
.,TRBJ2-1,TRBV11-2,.,CASSYSKWNEQFF,TGTGCCAGCAGCTACTCGAAGTGGAATGAGCAGTTCTTC
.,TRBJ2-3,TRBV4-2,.,CASSQELLVADTQYF,TGTGCCAGCAGCCAAGAACTCCTCGTTGCAGATACGCAGTATTTT
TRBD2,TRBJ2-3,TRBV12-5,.,CASGYIQPGLAGGRIWGDTQYF,TGTGCTAGTGGTTACATACAACCGGGACTAGCGGGAGGGCGGATATGGGGAGATACGCAGTATTTT
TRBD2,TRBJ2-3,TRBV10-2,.,CASESSGGANTQYF,TGCGCCAGCGAGTCTAGCGGGGGGGCTAATACGCAGTATTTT
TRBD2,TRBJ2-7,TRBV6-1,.,CASRGSGVPYEQYF,TGTGCCAGCAGGGGAAGCGGGGTACCATACGAGCAGTACTTC
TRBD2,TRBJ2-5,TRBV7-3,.,CASSLTEAGGPETQYF,TGTGCCAGCAGCTTAACGGAAGCGGGGGGCCCAGAGACCCAGTACTTC
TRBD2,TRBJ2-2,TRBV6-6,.,CASSYASGSNWGELFF,TGTGCCAGCAGTTACGCTAGCGGGAGTAATTGGGGGGAGCTGTTTTTT
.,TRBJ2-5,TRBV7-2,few,CASGPRSGYF,TGTGCCAGCGGACCGAGAAGCGGGTACTTC
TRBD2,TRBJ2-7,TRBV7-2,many,CASSSGLVGYNEQYF,TGTGCCAGCAGCAGCGGACTAGTTGGGTACAATGAGCAGTACTTC
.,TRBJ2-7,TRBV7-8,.,CASSSRRIYEQYF,TGTGCCAGCAGCTCCCGGCGGATCTACGAGCAGTACTTC
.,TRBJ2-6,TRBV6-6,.,CASSELPPFVSGANVLTF,TGTGCCAGCAGTGAGCTCCCCCCGTTTGTGAGTGGGGCCAACGTCCTGACTTTC
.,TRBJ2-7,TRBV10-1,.,CASSAQGYEQYF,TGCGCCAGCAGCGCACAGGGCTACGAGCAGTACTTC
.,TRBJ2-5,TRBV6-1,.,CASSNLAGWADQETQYF,TGTGCCAGCAGTAATCTTGCGGGTTGGGCAGACCAAGAGACCCAGTACTTC
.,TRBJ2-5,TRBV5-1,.,CASRASGSYQETQYF,TGCGCCAGCAGAGCCAGCGGGTCGTACCAAGAGACCCAGTACTTC
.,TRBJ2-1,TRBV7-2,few,CASSQVWSSRYNEQFF,TGTGCCAGCAGCCAGGTTTGGAGCTCACGGTACAATGAGCAGTTCTTC
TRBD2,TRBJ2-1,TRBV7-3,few,CASSLFPGGTDEQFF,TGTGCCAGCAGCTTATTCCCCGGGGGGACCGATGAGCAGTTCTTC
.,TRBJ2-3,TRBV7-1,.,CASSQGTLASSVTDTQYF,TGTGCCAGCAGCCAGGGGACCCTCGCGAGTTCTGTCACAGATACGCAGTATTTT
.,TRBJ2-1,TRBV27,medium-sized,CASSLPGLPNEQFF,TGTGCCAGCAGTTTACCGGGACTGCCAAATGAGCAGTTCTTC
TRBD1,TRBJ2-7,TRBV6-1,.,CASNTGTGSYEQYF,TGTGCCAGCAATACCGGGACAGGGTCCTACGAGCAGTACTTC
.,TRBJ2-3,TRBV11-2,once,CASSLVRTSRTPSTDTQYF,TGTGCCAGCAGCTTAGTCCGGACTTCCCGCACCCCTAGCACAGATACGCAGTATTTT
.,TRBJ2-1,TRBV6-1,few,CASTSLAGSYNEQFF,TGTGCCAGCACTTCCCTCGCAGGCTCCTACAATGAGCAGTTCTTC
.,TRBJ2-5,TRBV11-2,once,CASSLGWGTQETQYF,TGTGCCAGCAGCTTAGGGTGGGGGACCCAAGAGACCCAGTACTTC
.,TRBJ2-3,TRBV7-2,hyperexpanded,CASSLEVEQPDTQYF,TGTGCCAGCAGCTTAGAGGTCGAGCAGCCAGATACGCAGTATTTT
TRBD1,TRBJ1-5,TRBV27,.,CASSLKGQGVYSNQPQHF,TGTGCCAGCAGTTTAAAGGGACAGGGAGTCTATAGCAATCAGCCCCAGCATTTT
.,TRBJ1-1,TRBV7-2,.,CASSSLQGVDTEAFF,TGTGCCAGCAGCTCCCTACAGGGAGTCGATACTGAAGCTTTCTTT
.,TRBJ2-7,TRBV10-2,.,CASAPGSLYEQYF,TGCGCCAGCGCCCCAGGGTCTCTCTACGAGCAGTACTTC
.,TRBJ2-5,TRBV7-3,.,CASSLGGGSQETQYF,TGTGCCAGCAGCTTAGGTGGTGGCTCTCAAGAGACCCAGTACTTC